This T cell receptor beta chain is drawn from a study of cytomegalovirus exposure and HLA in healthy donors. The CDR3 runs 14 residues. Looked up from germline, CDR1 is SGHTA and CDR2 is FQGNSA. V dropped 1 base and J dropped 1; count of bases not matched to a gene: 0. While unrecorded immune exposures were likely, the donors were nominally healthy when sampled. As concerns this clone: The antigen is unknown. At the DNA level, this CDR3 is encoded by other sequences in the same sample as well.

PCR primers comprised 60 Vbeta and 13 Jbeta primers. The table came from immunoSEQ multiplex PCR; TCRdb's copy has only in-frame clones and leaves some out. The sample has under 200,000 clones, roughly 80% seen once. General study points: Earlier analysis yielded a pattern in which most TCR beta V segments were productive about 90% or about 30% of the time. Indistinguishable V segments, including TRBV6-2 and TRBV6-3, were excluded.

Sequenced: PBMCs. This chain uses TRBV7-2 with TRBJ1-2; 7 bases agree with TRBD1. This receptor was identified in a man aged 45-65 years in good health and CMV-seropositive. CDR3 region: CASSLGQGNYGYTF. For the CDR3, the DNA is TGTGCCAGCAGCTTAGGACAGGGTAACTATGGCTACACCTTC.